This T cell receptor beta chain appears in the sequencing data of a study of T-cell memory formation after mild COVID-19. Study at large: The study found TCR clusters largely donor specific.

Each CDR3 protein is one row after TCRdb ran MiXCR on the 5' RACE reads. The sample lists about 430,000 distinct CDR3 sequences; approximately 18% were seen once. In germline, CDR1 is SGHTA, CDR2 FQGNSA. The CDR3 is 14 residues long. Trimming removed 5 bases from V and 2 bases from J, with 12 bases in between. Findings of the study overall: The study found balanced CD4/CD8 in clones contracting day 15 to 85 and a CD4+ lean in later expanders. Among CD4+ contracting clones, most were CM and EM, and CD8+ ones EMRA.

As for this clonotype: The antigen is unknown.

The chain is built from TRBV7-2 and TRBJ1-2, with D maybe TRBD1 (6 bases). This TCR came from a man between 18 and 29 years old who had mild COVID-19 (a few samples of this study predate the infection). Cell type and time point are not known. Sequenced: PBMCs or a T cell subset sorted from them (not recorded which). In DNA form, the CDR3 reads TGTGCCAGCAGCCGGACAGTGGGGAACTATGGCTACACCTTC. It codes for CASSRTVGNYGYTF.